Following are 5 T cell receptor beta chains from one sample sequenced in a study of control samples from healthy donors and cancer patients. The protocol was immunoSEQ multiplex PCR, while the TCRdb copy is restricted to in-frame clones and leaves out a portion. The sample contains 150,000 or so clones, roughly nine tenths of which appear only once. The sequencing input was blood. These receptors were collected from a young man in good health.

The gene calls are TRBV2 and TRBJ1-1, with TRBD1 as a possible D gene (6 bases). Trimming removed 6 bases from V and 1 base from J, with 12 bases in between. The CDR3 consists of 14 residues. CDR1 SNHLY and CDR2 FYNNEI come from the germline V gene. CDR3 sequence: CASRILTGNTEAFF. Written as DNA, the CDR3 is TGTGCCAGCAGGATACTGACAGGGAACACTGAAGCTTTCTTT. The variable domain in full, completed from reference TRBV2 and TRBJ1-1, reads EPEVTQTPSHQVTQMGQEVILRCVPISNHLYFYWYRQILGQKVEFLVSFYNNEISEKSEIFDDQFSVERPDGSNFTLKIRSTKLEDSAMYFCASRILTGNTEAFFGQGTRLTVV.

In nucleotides, the CDR3 is TGCGCCAGCAGTCACCTGGGCTACACCTTC. It yields the protein CASSHLGYTF. This chain uses TRBV23-1 with TRBJ1-2, with no clear D. TRBV23-1 is filed as an ORF, its function uncertain. Trimming removed 3 bases from V and 8 bases from J, with 4 bases in between. This CDR3 region has 10 residues.

J is TRBJ1-2 and V is TRBV18; D is uncertain. The CDR3 runs 14 residues. Trimming took off 2 bases at V and 4 bases at J, with 11 bases between the two ends. Looked up from germline, CDR1 is KGHSH and CDR2 is LQKENI. CDR3 amino acids: CASSPGEQPYGYTF. DNA of the CDR3: TGTGCCAGCTCACCAGGAGAACAGCCCTATGGCTACACCTTC.

The chain joins TRBV12-3 or TRBV12-4 to TRBJ1-2, with 9 bases identical to TRBD1. The ends lost 4 bases at V and 6 bases at J; junction bases unmatched: 0. CDR3 length equals 12 residues. The CDR3 nucleotides read TGTGCCAGCAGTTGGGACAGGGATGGCTACACCTTC. It translates to CASSWDRDGYTF.

Details on this clone: Compared with germline, one end of the junction differs, possibly owing to a read error. The genes are TRBV19 and TRBJ1-1, with TRBD1 matching 7 bases. The CDR3 runs 12 residues. The germline CDR1 and CDR2 sequences are LNHDA and SQIVND (reference sequence). CDR3 coding DNA: TGTACCAGTCAGGGGGAGGCAACTGAAGCTTTCTTT. This sequence encodes CTSQGEATEAFF.